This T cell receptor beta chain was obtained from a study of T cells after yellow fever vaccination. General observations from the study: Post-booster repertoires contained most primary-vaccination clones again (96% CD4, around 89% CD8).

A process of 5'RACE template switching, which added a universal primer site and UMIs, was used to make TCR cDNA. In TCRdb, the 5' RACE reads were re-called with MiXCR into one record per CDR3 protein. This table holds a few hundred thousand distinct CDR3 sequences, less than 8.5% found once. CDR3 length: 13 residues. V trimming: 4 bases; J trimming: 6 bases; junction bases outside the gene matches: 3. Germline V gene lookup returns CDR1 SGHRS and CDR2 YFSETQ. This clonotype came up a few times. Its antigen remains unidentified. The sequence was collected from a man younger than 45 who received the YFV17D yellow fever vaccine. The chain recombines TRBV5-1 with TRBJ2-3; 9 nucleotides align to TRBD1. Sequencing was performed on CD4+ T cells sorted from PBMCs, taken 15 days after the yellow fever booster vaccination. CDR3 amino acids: CASSDRGADTQYF. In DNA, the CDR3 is TGCGCCAGCAGCGACAGGGGGGCGGATACGCAGTATTTT.